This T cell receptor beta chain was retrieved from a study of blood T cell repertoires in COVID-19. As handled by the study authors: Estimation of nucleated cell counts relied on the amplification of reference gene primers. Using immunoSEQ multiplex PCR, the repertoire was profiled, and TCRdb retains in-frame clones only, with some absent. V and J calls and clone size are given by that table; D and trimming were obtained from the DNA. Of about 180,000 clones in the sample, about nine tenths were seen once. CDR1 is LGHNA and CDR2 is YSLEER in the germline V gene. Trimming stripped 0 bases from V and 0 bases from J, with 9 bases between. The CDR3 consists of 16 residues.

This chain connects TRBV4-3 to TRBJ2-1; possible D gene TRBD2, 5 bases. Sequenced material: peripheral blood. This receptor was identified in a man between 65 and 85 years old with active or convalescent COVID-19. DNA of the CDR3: TGCGCCAGCAGCCAAGAGGGAGCCGTCTCCTACAATGAGCAGTTCTTC. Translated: CASSQEGAVSYNEQFF.